A selection of T cell receptor beta chains follows, all from one sample in a study of spatial heterogeneity in lung cancer. Each CDR3 protein gets one entry after TCRdb re-called the 5' RACE reads with MiXCR. The table lists about 38,000 distinct CDR3 sequences, just over 7.5% of them singletons, with 9.4% in the top ten. The material sequenced was PBMCs, taken at follow-up. Receptor source: a male donor with early-stage non-small cell lung cancer. Both conserved end residues are trimmed from each CDR3. The D gene is left open where the match is weak.

j_call v_call d_call cdr3_aa
TRBJ2-2 TRBV2 TRBD1 ASSKQGAQNTGELF
TRBJ1-2 TRBV30 . AWSPGPDRSYGYT
TRBJ1-5 TRBV12-3/TRBV12-4 . ASSSGGPQH
TRBJ2-5 TRBV2 TRBD1 ASGQGAGETQY
TRBJ1-5 TRBV19 . ASSREPNSNQPQH
TRBJ1-1 TRBV5-1 . ASSSGVNTEAF
TRBJ2-1 TRBV7-2 . ASSLWVNSGDEQF
TRBJ1-5 TRBV25-1 . ASSKPNQPQH
TRBJ2-5 TRBV6-1 . ASDGRSQETQY
TRBJ2-2 TRBV28 TRBD2 ASSLHSGGNTGELF
TRBJ2-5 TRBV10-3 . AISESQGIGTQY
TRBJ1-1 TRBV3-1 . ASSQEGQMNTEAF
TRBJ1-1 TRBV4-2 . ASSQDKRAEAF
TRBJ2-3 TRBV12-3/TRBV12-4 TRBD2 ASSLFLRGVMGDTQY
TRBJ1-2 TRBV6-6 . ASSSSTYGYT
TRBJ2-7 TRBV3-1 . ASSQVVTALSYEQY
TRBJ2-1 TRBV5-4 TRBD2 ASSLGSSGGVGEQF
TRBJ2-1 TRBV29-1 . SASQSTSYNEQF
TRBJ2-1 TRBV18 TRBD1 ASSADLTGGRYNEQF
TRBJ2-3 TRBV19 TRBD2 ATALAGGPADTQY
TRBJ1-3 TRBV12-3/TRBV12-4 . ASRGAGRNSGNTIY
TRBJ2-4 TRBV7-8 . ASSLGTDKNIQY
TRBJ2-1 TRBV12-3/TRBV12-4 . ASKTSYNEQF
TRBJ1-2 TRBV18 . ASSPKRQAYGYT
TRBJ1-1 TRBV2 TRBD1 ASSEEGGAGTEAF
TRBJ1-2 TRBV7-9 . ASSPGGSFGYT
TRBJ2-3 TRBV7-6 . ASSTGGTVLTDTQY
TRBJ2-2 TRBV6-1 . ASSKTTDRLNTGELF
TRBJ2-2 TRBV5-1 . ASNLGIQGGTGELF
TRBJ1-1 TRBV7-9 TRBD1 ASSSHRGNTEAF
TRBJ1-2 TRBV30 TRBD1 AWRERDREISGYT
TRBJ2-7 TRBV6-5 . ASSYSSSKLPSYEQY